The clone carrying this TCR beta chain was recorded only once. Trimming pared 4 bases from V and 5 bases from J, leaving 23 bases between. CDR1 is MGHRA, CDR2 YSYEKL, per germline. There are 17 residues in the CDR3. This specimen belongs to a study of blood T cell repertoires in COVID-19. Study-level information: Spain, Italy and the United States supplied samples that represented acute and convalescent COVID-19.

Authors' processing steps: Estimates of nucleated cell counts were drawn from the amplification of reference gene primers. The table came from immunoSEQ multiplex PCR; TCRdb's copy has only in-frame clones and leaves some out. The V and J calls and clone size are taken from that table; D and trimming were inferred from the DNA. The data hold about 340,000 clones, with about 83% observed a single time. The chain employs TRBV4-1 and TRBJ1-2; D is ambiguous. The TCR sequence derives from a man aged 30-40 years with active or convalescent COVID-19. Sequencing input: peripheral blood. The CDR3 loop is CASSLDPGVGFWYGYTF. CDR3 DNA sequence: TGCGCCAGCAGCCTCGACCCCGGGGTAGGTTTTTGGTATGGCTACACCTTC.